The 25 T cell receptor beta chains listed next were all sequenced from one sample in a study of shared clonotypes between healthy human individuals. Profiling relied on immunoSEQ multiplex PCR, and the TCRdb table lists in-frame clones only, not all of them. The sample has approximately 2,200,000 clones, about 93% seen once; the top ten hold roughly 1.7%. Terminally differentiated effector memory CD45RA+ cells were left out of the naive CD8 fraction, which was CD45RO-negative and positively selected for CCR7. Sequenced material: naive CD8+ T cells from PBMCs. The receptors were gathered from a man between 18 and 29 years old in good health. Some clones in this sample may be carry-over from other donors' samples.

This rearrangement joins TRBV4-1 to TRBJ1-6, with a weak D call TRBD1 (5 bases). The CDR3 has 14 amino acids. Germline assignment: CDR1 MGHRA and CDR2 YSYEKL. Trimming shortened V by 1 base and J by 10 bases, and 11 bases separated the two germline ends. Here the CDR3 DNA reads TGCGCCAGCAGCCAAGTCGGGGGTGGATCACCCCTCCACTTT. It specifies CASSQVGGGSPLHF.

This rearrangement joins TRBV18 to TRBJ2-7; 8 bases agree with TRBD2. Germline V lookup: CDR1 KGHSH, CDR2 LQKENI. Germline trimming cut 3 bases from V and 0 bases from J; bases unmatched to any gene: 4. The CDR3 is made up of 15 amino acids. CDR3 region: CASSPTSGLSYEQYF. In nucleotides, the CDR3 is TGTGCCAGCTCACCTACTAGCGGCCTCTCCTACGAGCAGTACTTC.

The chain is built from TRBV6-1 and TRBJ2-7; 9 positions match TRBD2. The V and J ends lost 6 bases and 4 bases, in that order; junction bases with no gene match: 7. The length of the CDR3 is 14 residues. The germline gives CDR1 MNHNS, CDR2 SASEGT. The CDR3, as DNA: TGTGCCAGCAGGCCGGGACTAGCCGGGTACGAGCAGTACTTC. Translating it yields CASRPGLAGYEQYF.

The chain uses TRBV2 and TRBJ2-1, with 8 bases fitting TRBD1. Germline V gives CDR1 SNHLY, CDR2 FYNNEI. The junction had 6 bases not matched to a gene; V was cut back by 5 bases and J by 0 bases. This CDR3 region has 16 residues. CDR3 nucleotide sequence: TGTGCCAGCAGTCTTGGACAGGGCAGCTCCTACAATGAGCAGTTCTTC. Residues: CASSLGQGSSYNEQFF.

V usage is TRBV25-1 and J usage is TRBJ1-1, with D perhaps matching TRBD1 (6 bases). Trimming removed 3 bases from V and 4 bases from J, with 15 bases in between. Germline CDR1 reads MGHDK; CDR2 reads SYGVNS. The CDR3 is made up of 15 amino acids. The CDR3 DNA follows: TGTGCCAGCAGTGAGAACCCCAGGGGCAGCACTGAAGCTTTCTTT. Encoded protein: CASSENPRGSTEAFF.

The genes are TRBV2 and TRBJ2-7, with D possibly being TRBD1 or TRBD2 (5 bases each). CDR1 SNHLY and CDR2 FYNNEI come from the germline V gene. The CDR3 runs to 15 residues. Trimming stripped 4 bases from V and 0 bases from J, with 13 bases between. The CDR3 sequence is CASSGRDGPSYEQYF. DNA for the CDR3: TGTGCCAGCAGTGGTAGGGACGGACCCTCCTACGAGCAGTACTTC. The full variable domain, its missing parts supplied by reference TRBV2 and TRBJ2-7, is EPEVTQTPSHQVTQMGQEVILRCVPISNHLYFYWYRQILGQKVEFLVSFYNNEISEKSEIFDDQFSVERPDGSNFTLKIRSTKLEDSAMYFCASSGRDGPSYEQYFGPGTRLTVT.

This chain joins TRBV5-4 and TRBJ2-1; 9 bases agree with TRBD2. The CDR3 consists of 17 residues. J was trimmed by 5 bases and V by 0 bases; bases with no gene match: 9. CDR1 is SGHNT, CDR2 YYREEE, per germline (reference sequence). CDR3 bases: TGTGCCAGCAGCTTGGGGTCCGGCGGGAGGGGGGACAATGAGCAGTTCTTC. Protein product: CASSLGSGGRGDNEQFF.

The chain couples TRBV11-2 to TRBJ1-2, with a possible D match to TRBD1 (6 bases). Trimming stripped 3 bases from V and 10 bases from J, with 15 bases between. There are 13 residues in the CDR3. Per the germline V gene, CDR1 is SGHAT and CDR2 is FQNNGV. In nucleotides, the CDR3 is TGTGCCAGCAGCTTCATGGGGGCGAATGACTACACCTTC. The encoded protein is CASSFMGANDYTF.

A remark on this clone: Other DNA sequences in the sample encode the same CDR3. The gene calls are TRBV27 and TRBJ1-1; D not certain. Per germline, CDR1 MNHEY and CDR2 SMNVEV (reference sequence). The V end lost 2 bases, the J end lost 0 bases, and 7 bases lay between the germline ends. This CDR3 is built from 14 residues. The CDR3 sequence is CASSLRRMNTEAFF. CDR3 nucleotides: TGTGCCAGCAGTTTACGGAGGATGAACACTGAAGCTTTCTTT.

This chain joins TRBV9 and TRBJ2-3, with D maybe TRBD1 (5 bases). CDR3 length equals 17 residues. Germline CDR1 reads SGDLS; CDR2 reads YYNGEE. Trimming removed 0 bases from V and 0 bases from J, with 14 bases in between. For the CDR3, the DNA is TGTGCCAGCAGCGTAGTCGGTAGGTGGGGCAGCACAGATACGCAGTATTTT. Protein product: CASSVVGRWGSTDTQYF.

This sequence joins TRBV27 and TRBJ2-1, with D perhaps matching TRBD1 (5 bases). Trimming stripped 3 bases from V and 0 bases from J, with 12 bases between. Germline V gene sequence: CDR1 MNHEY, CDR2 SMNVEV (reference sequence). This CDR3 is built from 16 residues. The CDR3 here is CASSFRAPRSYNEQFF. In DNA, the CDR3 is TGTGCCAGCAGTTTCAGGGCCCCCCGCTCCTACAATGAGCAGTTCTTC.

The chain links TRBV7-9 to TRBJ2-5; 10 bases line up with TRBD1. The junction had 11 bases not matched to a gene; V was cut back by 5 bases and J by 2 bases. The CDR3 is 17 residues long. CDR1 is SEHNR, CDR2 FQNEAQ, per germline (reference sequence). Here the CDR3 reads CASSPDRGLVWQETQYF. In DNA, the CDR3 is TGTGCCAGCAGCCCCGACAGGGGGCTAGTGTGGCAAGAGACCCAGTACTTC.

This rearrangement joins TRBV27 to TRBJ2-7; 8 nucleotides match TRBD1. The junction had 7 bases not matched to a gene; V was cut back by 6 bases and J by 3 bases. CDR1 is MNHEY and CDR2 is SMNVEV in the germline V gene (reference sequence). The CDR3 is made up of 14 amino acids. CDR3 loop: CASRPTGGIYEQYF. In DNA, the CDR3 is TGTGCCAGCAGGCCCACAGGGGGGATCTACGAGCAGTACTTC.

V and J are TRBV6-5 and TRBJ2-7; D might be TRBD1 (7 bases). This CDR3 is built from 15 residues. Trimming stripped 5 bases from V and 3 bases from J, with 17 bases between. Germline-derived CDR1 and CDR2 are MNHEY and SVGAGI. CDR3 loop: CASSNDRAGIYEQYF. DNA for the CDR3: TGTGCCAGCAGTAACGACAGGGCGGGAATCTACGAGCAGTACTTC.

This chain uses TRBV7-2 with TRBJ1-2; no reliable D call. The CDR3 runs to 15 residues. Trimming removed 4 bases at V and 12 bases at J, with 24 bases between. Germline CDR1 is SGHTA and CDR2 is FQGNSA. DNA for the CDR3: TGTGCCAGCAGCTCTAGTCGGATGGATGGGGTGGGCCACACCTTC. Its translation: CASSSSRMDGVGHTF.

CDR3 in amino acids: CASSPERTRELFF. The CDR3 DNA follows: TGTGCCAGCTCACCAGAACGGACCAGGGAGCTGTTTTTT. The chain is built from TRBV18 and TRBJ2-2; D ambiguous. Germline CDR1 and CDR2: KGHSH and LQKENI. This CDR3 contains 13 residues. Between the trimmed V and J ends, which lost 2 bases and 9 bases, there was a span of 10 bases.

Only a few counts were recorded for this clone. V usage is TRBV11-2 and J usage is TRBJ1-1, with D maybe TRBD1 (5 bases). The V end lost 3 bases, the J end lost 6 bases, and 11 bases lay between the germline ends. This CDR3 has 13 residues. Germline V gene lookup returns CDR1 SGHAT and CDR2 FQNNGV. In nucleotides, the CDR3 is TGTGCCAGCAGCTTGTTGACAGCATCTGAAGCTTTCTTT. This codes for CASSLLTASEAFF.

The V call is TRBV10-3, the J call TRBJ2-7; 12 bases are shared with TRBD2. Trimming cost V 0 bases and J 1 base; bases outside gene matches: 4. CDR3 length equals 17 residues. Germline lookup yields CDR1 ENHRY and CDR2 SYGVKD. The CDR3 loop is CAISESRLAGASYEQYF. CDR3 bases: TGTGCCATCAGTGAGTCGAGACTAGCGGGAGCATCCTACGAGCAGTACTTC.

This chain uses TRBV10-2 with TRBJ1-4, with 7 bases that match TRBD1. Looked up from germline, CDR1 is WSHSY and CDR2 is SAAADI. The CDR3 length is 13 residues. After removal of 6 bases from V and 8 bases from J, the junction contained 6 bases not matched to a gene. The CDR3 is CASRTRGGEKLFF. In DNA form, the CDR3 reads TGCGCCAGCAGGACCAGGGGGGGCGAAAAACTGTTTTTT.

In this sample, this clone turned up once. The V gene is TRBV19, the J gene TRBJ1-3, with unresolved D. Germline CDR1 is LNHDA and CDR2 is SQIVND (reference sequence). The V gene lost 5 bases and the J gene lost 4 bases, with 24 bases spanning the gap. This CDR3 spans 18 amino acids. The CDR3 sequence is CASSPRGEGAVRGNTIYF. CDR3 in DNA: TGTGCCAGTAGTCCACGGGGTGAGGGCGCGGTAAGAGGAAACACCATATATTTT.

The V and J genes are TRBV5-1 and TRBJ2-1, with unresolved D. CDR3 length equals 15 residues. With 0 bases removed from V and 5 bases from J, the gap between germline ends came to 12 bases. Germline assignment: CDR1 SGHRS and CDR2 YFSETQ. CDR3 sequence (DNA): TGCGCCAGCAGCTTGGACAGCGTCCCCCACAATGAGCAGTTCTTC. It codes for CASSLDSVPHNEQFF.

V usage is TRBV4-3 and J usage is TRBJ2-7; D possibly corresponds to TRBD1 (7 bases). Per germline, CDR1 LGHNA and CDR2 YSLEER. CDR3 length: 15 residues. V dropped 1 base and J dropped 7 bases, with 17 bases sitting between them. CDR3 loop: CASSQGYKGAGEQYF. The CDR3 nucleotides are TGCGCCAGCAGCCAAGGTTATAAGGGGGCGGGGGAGCAGTACTTC.

This clone was seen only once. The chain is built from TRBV9 and TRBJ2-1; D is perhaps TRBD2 (6 bases). From germline, CDR1 is SGDLS and CDR2 YYNGEE. V lost 0 bases, J lost 3 bases, and 22 bases lay in between. The CDR3 has 19 residues. The CDR3 here is CASSVARGEATRNYNEQFF. The CDR3 DNA is TGTGCCAGCAGCGTAGCCCGCGGGGAAGCGACTCGCAACTACAATGAGCAGTTCTTC.

The genes are TRBV11-2 and TRBJ1-1, with 10 nucleotides matching TRBD1. Germline CDR1 SGHAT, CDR2 FQNNGV. This CDR3 comprises 18 residues. Losses at the gene ends were 5 bases for V and 3 bases for J; bases not matched to a gene: 15. CDR3 in DNA: TGTGCCAGCAGCCCAGGGGGCGGGACAGGGGAAAGACACACTGAAGCTTTCTTT. It specifies CASSPGGGTGERHTEAFF.

The rearrangement links TRBV19 to TRBJ2-7; 9 nucleotides align to TRBD2. V was clipped by 3 bases and J by 4 bases; unmatched bases: 7. The CDR3 is made up of 15 amino acids. CDR1 and CDR2 (germline): LNHDA, SQIVND (reference sequence). The CDR3 bases are TGTGCCAGTAGTATTATTAGCGGGAGTGGTTACGAGCAGTACTTC. Its translation: CASSIISGSGYEQYF. The whole variable domain, remainder taken from reference TRBV19 and TRBJ2-7, is DGGITQSPKYLFRKEGQNVTLSCEQNLNHDAMYWYRQDPGQGLRLIYYSQIVNDFQKGDIAEGYSVSREKKESFPLTVTSAQKNPTAFYLCASSIISGSGYEQYFGPGTRLTVT.